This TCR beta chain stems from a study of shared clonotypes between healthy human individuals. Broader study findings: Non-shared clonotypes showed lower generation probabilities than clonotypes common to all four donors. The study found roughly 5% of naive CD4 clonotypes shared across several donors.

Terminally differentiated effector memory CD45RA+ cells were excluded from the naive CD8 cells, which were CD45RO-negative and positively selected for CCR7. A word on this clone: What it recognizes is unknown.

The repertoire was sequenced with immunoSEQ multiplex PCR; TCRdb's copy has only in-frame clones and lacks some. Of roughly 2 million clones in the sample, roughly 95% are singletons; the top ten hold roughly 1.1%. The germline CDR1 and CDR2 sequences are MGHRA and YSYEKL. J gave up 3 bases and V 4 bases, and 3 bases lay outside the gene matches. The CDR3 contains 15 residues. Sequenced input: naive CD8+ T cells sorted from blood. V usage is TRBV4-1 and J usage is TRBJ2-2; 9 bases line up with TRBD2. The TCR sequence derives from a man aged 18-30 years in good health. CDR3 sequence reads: CASSLSGGDTGELFF. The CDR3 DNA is TGCGCCAGCAGCCTTAGCGGGGGCGACACCGGGGAGCTGTTTTTT.